What follows are 19 T cell receptor beta chains derived from one specimen sequenced in a study of cytomegalovirus exposure and HLA in healthy donors. The PCR made use of 60 Vbeta and 13 Jbeta primers. Data came from immunoSEQ multiplex PCR; TCRdb stores just in-frame clones and leaves some out. The table records fewer than 300,000 clones, about four fifths of them present only once. The sequenced material came from PBMCs. These receptors were obtained from a girl aged 2-15 years in good health and CMV-seronegative.

Comments on this clone: Other DNA variants within this sample encode the same CDR3. This chain uses TRBV5-6 with TRBJ2-7; D unresolved. The CDR3 contains 13 residues. From germline, CDR1 is SGHDT and CDR2 YYEEEE. Trimming stripped 0 bases from V and 3 bases from J, with 7 bases between. CDR3 amino acids: CASSLGSSYEQYF. CDR3 nucleotide sequence: TGTGCCAGCAGCTTGGGGTCGAGCTACGAGCAGTACTTC.

This CDR3 reads CASNIRSSPLHF. In DNA form, the CDR3 reads TGTGCCAGCAACATAAGGAGTTCACCCCTCCACTTT. The chain combines TRBV28 with TRBJ1-6; D remains ambiguous. V was cut by 7 bases and J by 9 bases, with 10 bases left in between. Germline CDR1 MDHEN, CDR2 SYDVKM. CDR3 length equals 12 residues.

This sequence joins TRBV16 and TRBJ1-1; 7 bases fit TRBD1. This CDR3 is 13 amino acids long. From germline, CDR1 is KGHSY and CDR2 FQNENV. Trimming took 4 bases from V and 2 from J; bases not matched to a gene: 1. The CDR3 is CASSRTGNTEAFF. DNA of the CDR3: TGTGCCAGCAGCCGGACAGGAAACACTGAAGCTTTCTTT. Looking up the rest from reference TRBV16 and TRBJ1-1 gives the full variable domain: GEEVAQTPKHLVRGEGQKAKLYCAPIKGHSYVFWYQQVLKNEFKFLISFQNENVFDETGMPKERFSAKCLPNSPCSLEIQATKLEDSAVYFCASSRTGNTEAFFGQGTRLTVV.

The chain employs TRBV18 and TRBJ2-3; unclear D gene. The V gene's germline CDR1 is KGHSH and CDR2 LQKENI. The CDR3 has 14 residues. V was cut by 0 bases and J by 3 bases, with 7 bases left in between. The CDR3, as DNA: TGTGCCAGCTCACCACCGCGGCCGACAGATACGCAGTATTTT. Translated, it gives CASSPPRPTDTQYF.

Concerning this clone itself: At one of its ends the junction is not consistent with the germline gene, which may arise from a read error. CDR3 DNA: TGCAGCGTTGAAGACTTGGCAGACACGGTAGATGCGCAGTATTTT. As protein: CSVEDLADTVDAQYF. This chain connects TRBV29-1 to TRBJ2-3, with D hard to call. The CDR3 runs to 15 residues. The germline V gene encodes CDR1 SQVTM and CDR2 ANQGSEA.

The V gene is TRBV5-1, the J gene TRBJ1-6, with 8 bases that match TRBD1. The germline CDR1 and CDR2 sequences are SGHRS and YFSETQ. Losses at the gene ends were 4 bases for V and 6 bases for J; bases not matched to a gene: 3. This CDR3 contains 14 residues. As DNA, the CDR3 is TGCGCCAGCAGCCCGGACAGGGTTAATTCACCCCTCCACTTT. Translation: CASSPDRVNSPLHF.

CDR3 region: CSVASDWRNSYEQYF. The CDR3 nucleotides read TGCAGCGTTGCGTCCGACTGGCGGAACTCCTACGAGCAGTACTTC. The genes are TRBV29-1 and TRBJ2-7; D ambiguous. This CDR3 spans 15 amino acids. Germline lookup yields CDR1 SQVTM and CDR2 ANQGSEA. The V end was cut by 4 bases, the J end by 0 bases, with 16 bases between.

The chain couples TRBV27 to TRBJ2-7, with 8 bases fitting TRBD1. Trimming removed 5 bases from V and 7 bases from J; junction bases left unmatched: 7. In germline, CDR1 is MNHEY, CDR2 SMNVEV (reference sequence). The CDR3 runs 13 residues. This CDR3 reads CASSVRTGREQYF. CDR3 DNA sequence: TGTGCCAGCAGTGTCAGGACAGGGCGAGAGCAGTACTTC.

The chain combines TRBV30 with TRBJ2-2, with D possibly being TRBD1 (5 bases). CDR3 size: 17 residues. Per germline, CDR1 GTSNPN and CDR2 SVGIG (reference sequence). Trimming cost V 2 bases and J 1 base, with 17 bases left between them. The DNA of the CDR3 is TGTGCCTGGAGTCCCACCCCGACAGCCCAGAACACCGGGGAGCTGTTTTTT. Translating gives CAWSPTPTAQNTGELFF. Using reference TRBV30 and TRBJ2-2 for the parts outside the CDR3, the full variable domain is SQTIHQWPATLVQPVGSPLSLECTVEGTSNPNLYWYRQAAGRGLQLLFYSVGIGQISSEVPQNLSASRPQDRQFILSSKKLLLSDSGFYLCAWSPTPTAQNTGELFFGEGSRLTVL.

This chain connects TRBV4-2 to TRBJ2-5, with a weak D call TRBD1 (5 bases). V gave up 5 bases and J gave up 6 bases, with 22 bases separating them. Germline CDR1 LGHNA, CDR2 YNFKEQ. The CDR3 is 16 residues long. In DNA, the CDR3 is TGTGCCAGCAGCTCCGGTGTAGTGCAGGGTATGAAGACCCAGTACTTC. Encoded protein: CASSSGVVQGMKTQYF.

The J gene is TRBJ2-5, the V gene TRBV5-1, with 7 bases identical to TRBD1. The germline V gene encodes CDR1 SGHRS and CDR2 YFSETQ. After removal of 1 base from V and 3 bases from J, the junction contained 6 bases not matched to a gene. CDR3 length: 15 amino acids. The CDR3 nucleotides are TGCGCCAGCAGCTTGAGCGCCACAGGGGAAGAGACCCAGTACTTC. It yields the protein CASSLSATGEETQYF.

This chain uses TRBV13 with TRBJ2-7, with D hard to call. The CDR3 has 13 amino acids. V dropped 2 bases and J dropped 3 bases, with 8 bases sitting between them. Germline V gene data show CDR1 as PRHDT and CDR2 as FYEKMQ (reference sequence). This CDR3 reads CASSLKRYYEQYF. The CDR3, as DNA: TGTGCCAGCAGCTTAAAGCGCTACTACGAGCAGTACTTC.

The chain couples TRBV4-2 to TRBJ2-1; D perhaps matches TRBD1 (6 bases). The CDR3 loop spans 12 amino acids. The ends were cut back, 0 bases at V and 15 bases at J, with 12 bases in the middle. The V gene's germline CDR1 is LGHNA and CDR2 YNFKEQ. CDR3 loop: CASSQDRGLRFF. The DNA for the CDR3 is TGTGCCAGCAGCCAAGACAGGGGTCTACGGTTCTTC.

For this clone: A junction boundary mismatches the germline segment, possibly from a read error. The chain couples TRBV7-2 to TRBJ1-5; 7 nucleotides match TRBD1. The CDR3 sequence is 15 residues long. The germline gives CDR1 SGHTA, CDR2 FQGNSA. In DNA, the CDR3 is TGTGCCAGGAGCTCCAGACAGGGAGCCAATCAGCCCCAGCATTTT. Protein: CARSSRQGANQPQHF.

This clone was observed a single time. This chain links TRBV5-6 with TRBJ1-1, with 7 bases identical to TRBD1. V gave up 1 base and J gave up 6 bases; unmatched junction bases: 6. Germline-derived CDR1 and CDR2 are SGHDT and YYEEEE. CDR3 size: 14 residues. In DNA form, the CDR3 reads TGTGCCAGCAGCTTGCGACAGGGTGCCCCTGAAGCTTTCTTT. Translated, it gives CASSLRQGAPEAFF. Using reference TRBV5-6 and TRBJ1-1 for the parts outside the CDR3, the full variable domain is DAGVTQSPTHLIKTRGQQVTLRCSPKSGHDTVSWYQQALGQGPQFIFQYYEEEERQRGNFPDRFSGHQFPNYSSELNVNALLLGDSALYLCASSLRQGAPEAFFGQGTRLTVV.

V is TRBV2 and J is TRBJ2-2, with TRBD1 identical over 7 bases. Trimming took 4 bases from V and 6 from J; bases not matched to a gene: 2. The CDR3 covers 13 residues. The germline gives CDR1 SNHLY, CDR2 FYNNEI. Written as DNA, the CDR3 is TGTGCCAGCAGTGGCCAGGGGGCCGGGGAGCTGTTTTTT. Translation: CASSGQGAGELFF.

The chain joins TRBV7-9 to TRBJ2-3, with TRBD2 matching 7 bases. V trimming: 5 bases; J trimming: 0 bases; junction bases outside the gene matches: 8. The CDR3 length is 16 residues. Germline CDR1 is SEHNR and CDR2 is FQNEAQ (reference sequence). As DNA, the CDR3 is TGTGCCAGCAGCCGCCCTAGCGGCACTAGCACAGATACGCAGTATTTT. Translated: CASSRPSGTSTDTQYF.

The chain carries TRBV30 and TRBJ2-2, with D possibly being TRBD2 (6 bases). The CDR3 covers 16 residues. CDR1 GTSNPN and CDR2 SVGIG come from the germline V gene (reference sequence). Trimming took 7 bases from V and 0 from J, leaving 18 bases between them. CDR3 bases: TGTGCCTTAGGAGGGCAGGGCCTCGCGAACACCGGGGAGCTGTTTTTT. Translated: CALGGQGLANTGELFF.

This chain joins TRBV27 and TRBJ2-7, with 7 bases matching TRBD2. J gave up 0 bases and V 6 bases, and 8 bases lay outside the gene matches. Germline lookup yields CDR1 MNHEY and CDR2 SMNVEV (reference sequence). The CDR3 is made up of 15 amino acids. Written as DNA, the CDR3 is TGTGCCAGCAGACCGAGCGGGACCGTCTCCTACGAGCAGTACTTC. Its translation: CASRPSGTVSYEQYF.